This T cell receptor beta chain derives from a study of blood T cells in healthy people across ages. Overall study results and limits: As naive T cell percentage varied, TCR beta diversity correlated strongly with it.

Germline V CDR1 and CDR2: SQVTM, ANQGSEA. V lost 5 bases, J lost 6 bases, and 11 bases lay in between. This CDR3 contains 12 residues. PCR was performed a second time for about 7 to 12 cycles using a sample-barcoded 5' primer and a J-beta primer mix. TCRdb independently ran MiXCR on the 5' RACE reads; one entry per CDR3 protein. This sample carries around 820,000 distinct CDR3 sequences, 20% to 30% of them seen once, and the ten largest clones take around 3.6%. As to this clonotype: Its antigen is not known.

A minimum of 7 million PBMCs was isolated per sample. These data were also filed under a second study, of T cells of mothers and their children. This second study says: Per mother, over 9 million TCR beta CDR3 reads were obtained; per child, around 2.9 million. Evidence of persistent microchimeric T cell clones was absent.

The chain joins TRBV29-1 to TRBJ2-1; D perhaps matches TRBD1 (7 bases). The sample taken for sequencing was blood. The sequence came from a boy aged 5-17 years in good health. The CDR3 nucleotides read TGCAGCGTTAACAGGGGACTCAATGAGCAGTTCTTC. The encoded protein is CSVNRGLNEQFF.